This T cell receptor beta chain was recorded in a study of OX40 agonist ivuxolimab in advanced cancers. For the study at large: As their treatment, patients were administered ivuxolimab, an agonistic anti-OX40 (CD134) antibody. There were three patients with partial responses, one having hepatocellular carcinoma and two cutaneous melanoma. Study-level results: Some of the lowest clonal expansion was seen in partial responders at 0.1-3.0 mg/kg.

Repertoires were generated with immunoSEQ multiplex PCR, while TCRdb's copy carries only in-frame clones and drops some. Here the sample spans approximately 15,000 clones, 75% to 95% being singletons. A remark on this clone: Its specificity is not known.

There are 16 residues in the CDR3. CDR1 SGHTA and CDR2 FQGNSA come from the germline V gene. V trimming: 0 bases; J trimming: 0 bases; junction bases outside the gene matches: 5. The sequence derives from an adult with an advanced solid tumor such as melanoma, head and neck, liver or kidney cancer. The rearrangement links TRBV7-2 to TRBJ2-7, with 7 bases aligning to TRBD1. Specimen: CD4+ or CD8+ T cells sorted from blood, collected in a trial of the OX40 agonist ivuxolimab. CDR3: CASSLAGAGGSYEQYF. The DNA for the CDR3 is TGTGCCAGCAGCTTAGCAGGGGCAGGGGGCTCCTACGAGCAGTACTTC.